Below, 8 T cell receptor beta chains from the same sample are listed, as sequenced in a study of CD8+ T cells in alopecia areata. Sequencing used cDNA as its template, made by extracting RNA and reverse transcribing it. The data were produced by immunoSEQ multiplex PCR, yet TCRdb's version contains in-frame clones alone and is incomplete. The repertoire consists of about 180,000 clones, with 50% to 60% occurring once and the leading ten covering under 15%. The sample here was CD4+ T cells sorted from blood, taken at week 0. The origin of the receptors is a human donor with alopecia areata.

J is TRBJ1-4 and V is TRBV5-1; D gene ambiguous. The CDR3 loop spans 15 amino acids. Germline assignment: CDR1 SGHRS and CDR2 YFSETQ. Trimming took 0 bases from V and 0 from J, leaving 6 bases between them. The CDR3 DNA follows: TGCGCCAGCAGCTTGGGCACAGCAACTAATGAAAAACTGTTTTTT. It is translated as CASSLGTATNEKLFF.

The gene calls are TRBV7-3 and TRBJ2-1, with D uncertain. V was shortened by 0 bases and J by 1 base, with 7 bases between the two germline ends. The CDR3 runs to 15 residues. The germline V gene has CDR1 SGHTA and CDR2 FQGTGA. The CDR3: CASSLTGQSYNEQFF. In DNA, the CDR3 is TGTGCCAGCAGCTTAACAGGGCAGTCCTACAATGAGCAGTTCTTC.

The chain employs TRBV30 and TRBJ2-6; tentatively, D is TRBD1 (6 bases). Looked up from germline, CDR1 is GTSNPN and CDR2 is SVGIG (reference sequence). The ends were cut back, 3 bases at V and 0 bases at J, with 24 bases in the middle. This CDR3 has 20 amino acids. The CDR3 nucleotides are TGTGCCTGGAGCAAACTTCACACTCCGGGACACCGCTCTGGGGCCAACGTCCTGACTTTC. Translation: CAWSKLHTPGHRSGANVLTF.

The sample holds a few counts of this clone. This chain connects TRBV7-2 to TRBJ2-1; D unclear. Trimming removed 0 bases at V and 9 bases at J, with 0 bases between. Germline V CDR1 and CDR2: SGHTA, FQGNSA. The CDR3 contains 10 residues. The CDR3 bases are TGTGCCAGCAGCTTAGCTGAGCAGTTCTTC. Amino acid sequence: CASSLAEQFF.

Remarks on this clone: A junction end diverges from the germline sequence, so it may reflect a read error. The genes are TRBV7-2 and TRBJ1-4; TRBD1 matches at 7 bases. The CDR3 covers 14 residues. Looked up from germline, CDR1 is SGHTA and CDR2 is FQGNSA. CDR3 sequence: CASSWAILSGTVVF. The CDR3 nucleotides read TGTGCCAGCAGCTGGGCCATCTTATCCGGGACAGTGGTTTTT.

This chain links TRBV4-1 with TRBJ1-6; TRBD1 might be the D (5 bases). The CDR3 is made up of 18 amino acids. CDR1 is MGHRA and CDR2 is YSYEKL in the germline V gene. With 4 bases removed from V and 0 bases from J, the gap between germline ends came to 16 bases. CDR3 coding DNA: TGCGCCAGCAGCCCCAATTCGGGGACCAGCTCCTATAATTCACCCCTCCACTTT. Translated: CASSPNSGTSSYNSPLHF.

This clone was counted a few times. The V call is TRBV5-1, the J call TRBJ2-1; D is undetermined. The CDR3 has 16 residues. Germline V gives CDR1 SGHRS, CDR2 YFSETQ. Trimming took 1 base from V and 1 from J, leaving 12 bases between them. CDR3 in amino acids: CASSLNAAASYNEQFF. CDR3 coding DNA: TGCGCCAGCAGCTTGAACGCTGCGGCTTCCTACAATGAGCAGTTCTTC.

The gene calls are TRBV5-1 and TRBJ1-6; D is possibly TRBD1 (5 bases). Germline V gene lookup returns CDR1 SGHRS and CDR2 YFSETQ. The V and J ends lost 9 bases and 7 bases respectively, with 14 bases between them. The CDR3 length is 13 residues. Here the CDR3 reads CATQTDSNSPLHF. As DNA, the CDR3 is TGCGCCACCCAGACAGATTCGAATTCACCCCTCCACTTT.